Sequencing of this TCR beta chain was carried out in a study of memory CD4+ T cells and cytomegalovirus serostatus. Produced via immunoSEQ multiplex PCR; TCRdb's table is partial and in-frame only. The sample yields about 82,000 clones, approximately 80% seen once. Single viable CD3+CD4+CD8-CD45RO+ cells were sorted as the memory CD4+ T cells. After thawing, CD4+ T cells were positively selected. Looked up from germline, CDR1 is GTSNPN and CDR2 is SVGIG (reference sequence). Trimming took 0 bases from V and 3 from J, leaving 7 bases between them. The CDR3 contains 13 residues. This rearrangement joins TRBV30 to TRBJ2-3; the D gene is possibly TRBD1 (6 bases). The source material was memory CD4+ T cells from blood. The source of this sequence is an adult in good health and CMV-seronegative. CDR3 DNA sequence: TGTGCCTGGAGTGTACAGGGTACAGATACGCAGTATTTT. It yields the protein CAWSVQGTDTQYF.